In this sample, the clone carrying this TCR beta chain turned up a few times. Its antigen is undetermined. Treatment here: roughly 11-day PBMC culture with coronavirus spike peptide pools or control peptides (ViraFEST assay). Investigators obtained the unexposed donor's CD4+ T cells before the COVID-19 pandemic (2011-2018). At the Johns Hopkins FTIC core, DNA taken from cultured CD4+ T cells was sequenced by way of the Oncomine TCR Beta short-read assay. TCRdb reprocessed the PCR reads with MiXCR, giving one entry per CDR3 protein. The profile shows about 1,400 distinct CDR3 sequences, 15% to 20% of them singletons. Trimming took 8 bases from V and 1 from J, leaving 11 bases between them. The CDR3 spans 13 residues. The germline gives CDR1 SNHLY, CDR2 FYNNEI. The data belong to a study of vaccination and CD4 T cells after COVID-19. Study overall: Two-dose vaccination with either BNT162b2 or mRNA-1273 was given to participants. Post-COVID samples were collected a median roughly 100 days following diagnosis, spanning 35 to 161.

The source of this sequence is a human donor in good health. The genes are TRBV2 and TRBJ1-1; D remains ambiguous. The sequencing sample was made of CD4+ T cells from blood, cultured in vitro. DNA of the CDR3: TGTGCCAGCTGGCGGGTTGGGAACACTGAAGCTTTCTTT. Protein: CASWRVGNTEAFF.